This record covers a single TCR beta chain. This clone appeared a single time. Its antigen target is currently unknown. The record has no base qualities; no much larger clone is one base away. The data were taken from a study of blood T cell repertoires in COVID-19 (dated by TCRdb to 2018 to 2020). A note on the overall study: The collaborator samples originated in the United States, Italy and Spain and spanned the acute and convalescent phases of COVID-19. A de-identified subject ID, COVID-19 status, age in years and sex were almost always included in the sample metadata. Subjects who had been exposed to COVID-19, were actively infected with it, or had recovered from it provided the deeply sampled blood TCRbeta repertoires that made up the dataset. The material from the prospective study consisted of cDNA or gDNA derived from T cells, B-cell-depleted T cells, or PBMCs. The repertoires were released in a freely available public database meant as a resource for research on the immune response to SARS-CoV-2. Where available, HLA class I and class II types were obtained from metadata supplied by the sample provider rather than from assay-based typing. Samples were obtained from the ongoing ImmuneRACE study (first 160 participants) and from some 1,200 subjects provided by 6 global collaborators.

General conclusions and limits of the study: Clinical and demographic metadata were provided uncurated, with the amount varying by source and participant.

The junction shows trimming of 5 bases on V and 6 bases on J, plus 17 bases between the germline ends. Looking up the germline V gene (reference sequence) yields CDR1 MNHEY and CDR2 SMNVEV. Spanning cysteine to phenylalanine, the CDR3 consists of 15 amino acids. Only the CDR3 region is kept as DNA, spanning 45 bases read in frame from base 1. In the prospective study, participants were roughly 18 to 89 years old, resided in 20 to 30 geographic areas of the United States, and were enrolled through a virtual design. To assign participants to cohorts, the prospective study relied on clinical history that participants themselves reported in a screening survey and a study questionnaire. ImmuneRACE Cohort 3 recovered participants were defined by two consecutive negative NP/OP PCR tests, healthcare professional clearance, or symptom resolution. In the prospective study, whole blood, serum and a nasopharyngeal or oropharyngeal swab were collected from each participant by mobile phlebotomists. Participants in the prospective study had the option to provide additional blood draws and questionnaires over an approximately 2-month period. Prospective study blood samples were shipped either frozen or at room temperature before DNA extraction.

The immunoSEQ Assay, a bias-controlled multiplex PCR, was used to amplify TCRbeta CDR3 regions from genomic DNA. The original pipeline was this. The number of nucleated cells in each sample was estimated by amplification of reference gene primers within the assay. Sequence reads were collapsed and filtered to measure the absolute abundance of every unique TCRbeta CDR3 rearrangement. For each sample, productive Simpson clonality was calculated as the square root of Simpson's diversity index over productive rearrangements. In its TCRdb copy, this immuneACCESS table keeps in-frame sequences only and misses some clones. Where compared with another copy, unresolved V genes explain less than half of these, and the others have no known cause. Clonal size and the V and J genes are those of that table, whereas D and trimming came from the DNA. This sample holds roughly 250,000 clones; over 75% were observed only once. The ten largest account for approximately 2.5% of the sample.

The clonotype originates from a young woman who had recovered from COVID-19. The sequencing sample was made of PBMCs or T cells enriched from blood (not recorded which). Rearrangement joined TRBV27 to TRBJ2-1, with no D gene named confidently. The CDR3 protein sequence reads: CASSPFHLISNEQFF. The DNA reads TGTGCCAGCAGTCCCTTCCACCTAATAAGCAATGAGCAGTTCTTC.